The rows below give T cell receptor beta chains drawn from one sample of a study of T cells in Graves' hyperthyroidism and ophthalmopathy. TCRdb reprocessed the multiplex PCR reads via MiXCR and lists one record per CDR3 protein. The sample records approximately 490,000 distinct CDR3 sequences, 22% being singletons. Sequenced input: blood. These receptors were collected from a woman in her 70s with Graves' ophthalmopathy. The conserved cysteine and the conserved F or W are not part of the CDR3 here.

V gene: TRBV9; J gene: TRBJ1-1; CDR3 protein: ASSVGLLTEAF
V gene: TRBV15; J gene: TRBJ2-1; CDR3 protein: ATSRETLLGEQF
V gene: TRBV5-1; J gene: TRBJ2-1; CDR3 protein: ASSLAAGIEQF
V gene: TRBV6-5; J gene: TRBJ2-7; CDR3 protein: ASSYRDSGYYEQY
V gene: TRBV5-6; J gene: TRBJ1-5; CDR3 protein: ASSLGGAPGNQPQH
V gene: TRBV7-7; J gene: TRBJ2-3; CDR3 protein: ASSPRPPEGDTQY
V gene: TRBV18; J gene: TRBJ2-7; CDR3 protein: ASSPRRDAYEQY
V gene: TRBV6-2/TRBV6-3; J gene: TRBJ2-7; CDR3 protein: ASSYRDNSYEQY
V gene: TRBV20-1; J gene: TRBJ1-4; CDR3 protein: SAREVEKLF
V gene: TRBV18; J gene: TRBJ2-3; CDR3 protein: ASSPRELARSSTDTQY
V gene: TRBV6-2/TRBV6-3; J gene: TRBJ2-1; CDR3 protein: ASSRTSSGLADNEQF
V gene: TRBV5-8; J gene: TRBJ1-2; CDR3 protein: ASSPGHLRGYGYT
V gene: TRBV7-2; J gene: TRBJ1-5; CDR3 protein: ASSWPGGRQPQH
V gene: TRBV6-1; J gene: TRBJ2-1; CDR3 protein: ASLRPILADNEQF
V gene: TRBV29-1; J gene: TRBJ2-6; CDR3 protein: SVDSGSGANVLT
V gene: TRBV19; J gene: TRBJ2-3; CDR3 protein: ASSPRTVHTDTQY
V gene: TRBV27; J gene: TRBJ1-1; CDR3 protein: ASRISAGVRTEAF
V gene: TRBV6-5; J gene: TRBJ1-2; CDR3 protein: ASSYKAAVFYGYT
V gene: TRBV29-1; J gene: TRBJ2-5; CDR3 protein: SVAQAGLAGETQY
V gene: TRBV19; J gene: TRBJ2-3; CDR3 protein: ASSITGDPTYTDTQY
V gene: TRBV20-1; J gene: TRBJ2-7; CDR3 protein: SARDQGRGDYEQY
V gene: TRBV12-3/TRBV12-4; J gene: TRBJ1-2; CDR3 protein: ASSLPSLANYGYT
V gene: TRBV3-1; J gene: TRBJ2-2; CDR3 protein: ASSRKGGELF
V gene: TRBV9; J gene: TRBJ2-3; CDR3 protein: ASSVVVSSPQY
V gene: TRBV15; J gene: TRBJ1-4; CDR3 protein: ATSRVFPNEKLF
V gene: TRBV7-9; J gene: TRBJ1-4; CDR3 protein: ASSLGGTAREKLF
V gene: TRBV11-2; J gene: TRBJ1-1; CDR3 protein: ASRGIRGPRGTEAF
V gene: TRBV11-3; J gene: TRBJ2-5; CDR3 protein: ASSLGTQKEETQY
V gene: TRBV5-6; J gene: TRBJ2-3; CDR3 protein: ASSLSGREGDTQY
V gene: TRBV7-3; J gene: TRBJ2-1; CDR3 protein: ASSATSGRANEQF
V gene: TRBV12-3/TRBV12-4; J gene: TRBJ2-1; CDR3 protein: ASSTQSPGTTLSYNEQF
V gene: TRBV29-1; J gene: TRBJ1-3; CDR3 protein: SVGDGSGNTIY
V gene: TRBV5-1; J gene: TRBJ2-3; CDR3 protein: ASNRLGQHTDTQY
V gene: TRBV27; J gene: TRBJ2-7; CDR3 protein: ASSTRDRAFYEQY
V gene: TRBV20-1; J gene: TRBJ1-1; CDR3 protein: SADRDRGDLRNTEAF